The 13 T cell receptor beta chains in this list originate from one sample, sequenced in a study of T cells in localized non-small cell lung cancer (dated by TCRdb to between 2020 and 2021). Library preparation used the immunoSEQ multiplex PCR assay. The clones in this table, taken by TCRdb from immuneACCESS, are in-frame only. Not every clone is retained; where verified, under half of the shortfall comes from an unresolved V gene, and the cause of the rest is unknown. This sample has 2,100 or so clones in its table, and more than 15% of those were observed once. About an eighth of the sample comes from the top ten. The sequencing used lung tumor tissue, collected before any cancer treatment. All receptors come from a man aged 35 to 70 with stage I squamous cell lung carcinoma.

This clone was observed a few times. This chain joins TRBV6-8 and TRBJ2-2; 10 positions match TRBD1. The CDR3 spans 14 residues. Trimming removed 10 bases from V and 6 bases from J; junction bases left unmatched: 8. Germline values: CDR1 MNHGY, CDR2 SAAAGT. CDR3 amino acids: CAIRGTGESGELFF. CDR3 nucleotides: TGTGCCATCAGGGGGACAGGGGAATCCGGGGAGCTGTTTTTT.

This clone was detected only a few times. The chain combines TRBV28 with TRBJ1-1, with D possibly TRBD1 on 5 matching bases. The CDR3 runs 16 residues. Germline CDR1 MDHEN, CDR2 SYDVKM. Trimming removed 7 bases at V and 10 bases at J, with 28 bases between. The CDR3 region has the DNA TGTGCCAGCAAGTCGATGGGGCAGATCAGCTTAAAGGCAGCTTTCTTT. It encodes CASKSMGQISLKAAFF.

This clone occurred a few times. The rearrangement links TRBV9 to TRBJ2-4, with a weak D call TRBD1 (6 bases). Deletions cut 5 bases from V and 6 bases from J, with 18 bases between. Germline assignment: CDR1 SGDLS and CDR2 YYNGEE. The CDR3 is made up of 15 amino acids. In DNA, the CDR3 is TGTGCCAGCAGTGTATCGACAGGTTTGGGAAACATTCAGTACTTC. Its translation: CASSVSTGLGNIQYF.

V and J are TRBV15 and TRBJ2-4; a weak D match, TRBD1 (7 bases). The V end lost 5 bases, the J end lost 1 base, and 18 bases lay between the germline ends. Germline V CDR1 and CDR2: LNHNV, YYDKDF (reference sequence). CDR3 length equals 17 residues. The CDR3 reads CATSGIRGAGAKNIQYF. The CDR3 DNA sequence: TGTGCCACCAGCGGCATCAGGGGGGCGGGCGCCAAAAACATTCAGTACTTC.

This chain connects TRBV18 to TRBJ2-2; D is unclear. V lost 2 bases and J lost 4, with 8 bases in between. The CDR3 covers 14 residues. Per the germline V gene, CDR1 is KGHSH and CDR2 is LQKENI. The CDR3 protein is CASSPLQLTGELFF. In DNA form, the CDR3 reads TGTGCCAGCTCACCATTACAACTCACCGGGGAGCTGTTTTTT.

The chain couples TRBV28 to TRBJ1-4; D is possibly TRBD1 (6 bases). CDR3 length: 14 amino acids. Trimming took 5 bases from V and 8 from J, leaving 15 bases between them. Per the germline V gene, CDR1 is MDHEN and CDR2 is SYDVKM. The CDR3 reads CASSPRGVREKLFF. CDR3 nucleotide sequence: TGTGCCAGCAGTCCAAGGGGGGTGAGGGAAAAACTGTTTTTT.

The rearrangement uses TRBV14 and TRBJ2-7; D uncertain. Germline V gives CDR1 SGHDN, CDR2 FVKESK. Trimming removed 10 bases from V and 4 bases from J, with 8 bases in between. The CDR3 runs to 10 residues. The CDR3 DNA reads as TGTGCCACCACAGATTACGAGCAGTACTTC. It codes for CATTDYEQYF.

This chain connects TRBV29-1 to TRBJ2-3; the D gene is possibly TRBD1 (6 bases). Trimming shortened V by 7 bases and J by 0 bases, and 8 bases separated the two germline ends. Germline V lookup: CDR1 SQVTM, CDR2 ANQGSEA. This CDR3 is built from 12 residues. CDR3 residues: CSGGHSTDTQYF. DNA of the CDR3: TGCAGCGGGGGACATAGCACAGATACGCAGTATTTT.

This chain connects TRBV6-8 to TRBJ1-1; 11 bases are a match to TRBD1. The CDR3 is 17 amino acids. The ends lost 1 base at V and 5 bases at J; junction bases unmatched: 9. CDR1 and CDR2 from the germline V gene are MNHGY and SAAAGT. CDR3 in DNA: TGTGCCAGCAGTTACTGGACAGGGGGCGTAGAGGCTACTGAAGCTTTCTTT. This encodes CASSYWTGGVEATEAFF.

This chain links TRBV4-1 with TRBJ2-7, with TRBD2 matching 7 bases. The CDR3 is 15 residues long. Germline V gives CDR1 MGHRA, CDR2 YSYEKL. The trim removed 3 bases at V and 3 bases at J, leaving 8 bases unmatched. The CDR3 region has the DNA TGCGCCAGCAGCCAGAGTAGCGGGTCCCACTACGAGCAGTACTTC. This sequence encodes CASSQSSGSHYEQYF.

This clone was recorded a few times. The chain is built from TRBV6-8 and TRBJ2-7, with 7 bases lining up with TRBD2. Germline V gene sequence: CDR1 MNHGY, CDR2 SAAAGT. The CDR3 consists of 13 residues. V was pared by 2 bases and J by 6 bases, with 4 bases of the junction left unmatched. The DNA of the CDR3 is TGTGCCAGCAGTTACCGGGGGAGGGGCGAGCAGTACTTC. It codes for CASSYRGRGEQYF.

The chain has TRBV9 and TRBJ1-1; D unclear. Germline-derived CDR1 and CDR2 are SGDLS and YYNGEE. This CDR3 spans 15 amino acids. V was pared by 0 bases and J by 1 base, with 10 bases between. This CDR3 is CASSVVGEANTEAFF. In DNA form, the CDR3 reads TGTGCCAGCAGCGTAGTCGGGGAGGCGAACACTGAAGCTTTCTTT. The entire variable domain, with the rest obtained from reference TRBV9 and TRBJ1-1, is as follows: DSGVTQTPKHLITATGQRVTLRCSPRSGDLSVYWYQQSLDQGLQFLIQYYNGEERAKGNILERFSAQQFPDLHSELNLSSLELGDSALYFCASSVVGEANTEAFFGQGTRLTVV.

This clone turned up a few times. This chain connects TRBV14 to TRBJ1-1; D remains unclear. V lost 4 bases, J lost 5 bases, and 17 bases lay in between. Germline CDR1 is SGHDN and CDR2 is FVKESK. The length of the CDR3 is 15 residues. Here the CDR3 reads CASSPLSPEWTEAFF. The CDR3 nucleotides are TGTGCCAGCAGCCCCTTAAGTCCAGAATGGACTGAAGCTTTCTTT.